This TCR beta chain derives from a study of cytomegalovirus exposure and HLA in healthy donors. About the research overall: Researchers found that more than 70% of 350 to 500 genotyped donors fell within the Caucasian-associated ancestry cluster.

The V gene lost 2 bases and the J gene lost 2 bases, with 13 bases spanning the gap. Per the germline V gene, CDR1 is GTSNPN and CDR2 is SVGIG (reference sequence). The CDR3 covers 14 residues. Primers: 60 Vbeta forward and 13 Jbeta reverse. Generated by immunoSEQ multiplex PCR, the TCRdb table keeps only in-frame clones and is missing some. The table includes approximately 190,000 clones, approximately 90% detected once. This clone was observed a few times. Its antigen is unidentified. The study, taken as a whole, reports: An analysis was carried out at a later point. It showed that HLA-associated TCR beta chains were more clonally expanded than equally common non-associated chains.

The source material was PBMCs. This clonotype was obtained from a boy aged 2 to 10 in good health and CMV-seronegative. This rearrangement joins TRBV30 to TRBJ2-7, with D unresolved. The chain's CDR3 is CAWSRWVQTYEQYF. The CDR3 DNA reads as TGTGCCTGGAGTCGGTGGGTACAGACCTACGAGCAGTACTTC.